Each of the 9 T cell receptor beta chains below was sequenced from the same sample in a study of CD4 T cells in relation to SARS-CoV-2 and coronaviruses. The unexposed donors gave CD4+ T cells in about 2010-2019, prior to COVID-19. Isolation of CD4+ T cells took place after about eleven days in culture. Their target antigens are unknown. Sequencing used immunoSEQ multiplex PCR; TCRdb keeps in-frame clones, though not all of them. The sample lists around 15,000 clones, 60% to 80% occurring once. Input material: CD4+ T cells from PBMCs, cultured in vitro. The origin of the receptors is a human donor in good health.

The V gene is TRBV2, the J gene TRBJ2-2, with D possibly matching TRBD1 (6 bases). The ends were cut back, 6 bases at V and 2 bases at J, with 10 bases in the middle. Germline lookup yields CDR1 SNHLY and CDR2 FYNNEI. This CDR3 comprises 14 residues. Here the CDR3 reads CASSGQTNTGELFF. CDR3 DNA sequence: TGTGCCAGCAGCGGACAGACAAACACCGGGGAGCTGTTTTTT.

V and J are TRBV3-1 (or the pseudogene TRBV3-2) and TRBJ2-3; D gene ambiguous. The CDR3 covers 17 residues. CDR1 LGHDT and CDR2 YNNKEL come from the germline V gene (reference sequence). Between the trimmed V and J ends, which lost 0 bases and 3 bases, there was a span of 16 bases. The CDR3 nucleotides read TGTGCCAGCAGCCAAGAAATTGGCGCTCTCGGGACAGATACGCAGTATTTT. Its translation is CASSQEIGALGTDTQYF.

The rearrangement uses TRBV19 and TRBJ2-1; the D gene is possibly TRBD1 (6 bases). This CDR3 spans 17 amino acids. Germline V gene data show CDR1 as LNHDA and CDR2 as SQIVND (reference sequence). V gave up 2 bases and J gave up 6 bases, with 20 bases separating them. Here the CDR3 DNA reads TGTGCCAGTAGTATAATGACAGGACCCCTGTTAAGCAATGAGCAGTTCTTC. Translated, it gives CASSIMTGPLLSNEQFF.

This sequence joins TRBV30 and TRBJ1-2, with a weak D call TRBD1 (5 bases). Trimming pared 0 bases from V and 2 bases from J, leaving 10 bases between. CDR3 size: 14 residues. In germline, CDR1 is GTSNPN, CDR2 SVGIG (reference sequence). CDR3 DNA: TGTGCCTGGAGTGTAAGTTGGGGCAACTATGGCTACACCTTC. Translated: CAWSVSWGNYGYTF.

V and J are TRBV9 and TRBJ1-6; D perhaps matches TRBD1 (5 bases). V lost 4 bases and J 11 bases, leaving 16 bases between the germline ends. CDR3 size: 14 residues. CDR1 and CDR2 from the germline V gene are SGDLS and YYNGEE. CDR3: CASSHGGVGTPLHF. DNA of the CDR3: TGTGCCAGCAGCCATGGAGGGGTTGGGACACCCCTCCACTTT. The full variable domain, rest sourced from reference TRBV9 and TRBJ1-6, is DSGVTQTPKHLITATGQRVTLRCSPRSGDLSVYWYQQSLDQGLQFLIQYYNGEERAKGNILERFSAQQFPDLHSELNLSSLELGDSALYFCASSHGGVGTPLHFGNGTRLTVT.

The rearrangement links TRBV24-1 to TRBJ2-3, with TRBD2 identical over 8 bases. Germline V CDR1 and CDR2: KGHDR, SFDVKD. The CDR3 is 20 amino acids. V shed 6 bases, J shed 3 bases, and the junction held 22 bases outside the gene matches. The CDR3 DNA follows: TGTGCCACCAGTCTCGGCGGGAGGAGTTTGAACCACGTGGGAACAGATACGCAGTATTTT. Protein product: CATSLGGRSLNHVGTDTQYF.

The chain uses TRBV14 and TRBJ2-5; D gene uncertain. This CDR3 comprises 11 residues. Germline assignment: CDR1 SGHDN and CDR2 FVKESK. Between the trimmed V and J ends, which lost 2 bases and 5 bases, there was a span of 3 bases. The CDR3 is CASSQSETQYF. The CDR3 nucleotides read TGTGCCAGCAGCCAAAGCGAGACCCAGTACTTC.

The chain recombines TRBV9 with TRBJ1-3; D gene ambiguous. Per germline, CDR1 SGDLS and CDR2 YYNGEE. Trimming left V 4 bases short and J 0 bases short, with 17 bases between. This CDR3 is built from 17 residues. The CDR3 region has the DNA TGTGCCAGCAGCCCCCAAGGAAGGGCCAACTCTGGAAACACCATATATTTT. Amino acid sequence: CASSPQGRANSGNTIYF.

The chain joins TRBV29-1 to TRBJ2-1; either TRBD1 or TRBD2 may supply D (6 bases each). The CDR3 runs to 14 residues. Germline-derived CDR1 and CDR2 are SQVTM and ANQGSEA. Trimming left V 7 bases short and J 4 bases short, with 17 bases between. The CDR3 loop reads CSAMPGGGYNEQFF. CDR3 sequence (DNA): TGCAGCGCGATGCCTGGAGGGGGGTACAATGAGCAGTTCTTC.